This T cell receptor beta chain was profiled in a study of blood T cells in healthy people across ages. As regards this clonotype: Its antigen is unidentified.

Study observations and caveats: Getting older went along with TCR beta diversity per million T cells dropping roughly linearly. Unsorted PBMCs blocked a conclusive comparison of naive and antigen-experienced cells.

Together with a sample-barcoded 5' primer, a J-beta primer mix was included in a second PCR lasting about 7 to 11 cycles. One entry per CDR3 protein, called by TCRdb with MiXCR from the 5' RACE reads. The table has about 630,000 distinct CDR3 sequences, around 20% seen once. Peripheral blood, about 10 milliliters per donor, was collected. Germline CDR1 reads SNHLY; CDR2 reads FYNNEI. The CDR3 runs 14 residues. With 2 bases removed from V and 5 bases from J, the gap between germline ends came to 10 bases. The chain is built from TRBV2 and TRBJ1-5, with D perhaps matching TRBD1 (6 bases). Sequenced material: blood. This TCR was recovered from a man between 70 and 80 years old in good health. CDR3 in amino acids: CASSEMGADQPQHF. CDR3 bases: TGTGCCAGCAGTGAAATGGGGGCAGATCAGCCCCAGCATTTT.